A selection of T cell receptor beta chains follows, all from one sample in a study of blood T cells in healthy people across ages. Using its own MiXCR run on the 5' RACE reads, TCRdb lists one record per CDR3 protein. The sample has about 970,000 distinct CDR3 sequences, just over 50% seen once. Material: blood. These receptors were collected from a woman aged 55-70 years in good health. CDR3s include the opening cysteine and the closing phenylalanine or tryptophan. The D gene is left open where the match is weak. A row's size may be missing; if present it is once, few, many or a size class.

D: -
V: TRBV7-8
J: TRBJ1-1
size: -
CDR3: CASSLGLTAALNTEAFF
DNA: TGTGCCAGCAGCTTAGGGCTAACGGCAGCATTGAACACTGAAGCTTTCTTT

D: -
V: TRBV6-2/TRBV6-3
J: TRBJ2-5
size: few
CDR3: CASSSGPRGETQYF
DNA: TGTGCCAGCAGCTCCGGCCCCCGTGGGGAGACCCAGTACTTC

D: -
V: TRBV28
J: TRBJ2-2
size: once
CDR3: CASSRPGNTGELFF
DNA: TGTGCCAGCAGCCGTCCGGGAAACACCGGGGAGCTGTTTTTT

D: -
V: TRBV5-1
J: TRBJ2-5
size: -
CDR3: CASSLSTGTRTGEQYF
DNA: TGCGCCAGCAGCCTCAGCACCGGGACGAGGACTGGGGAGCAGTACTTC

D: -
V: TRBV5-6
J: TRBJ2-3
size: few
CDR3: CASLRDPSLGPTDTQYF
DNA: TGTGCCAGTCTTCGAGACCCGTCCCTGGGGCCCACAGATACGCAGTATTTT

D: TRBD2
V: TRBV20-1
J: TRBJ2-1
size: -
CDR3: CSTLMGLAPLNEQFF
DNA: TGCAGCACTCTAATGGGACTAGCTCCACTCAATGAGCAGTTCTTC

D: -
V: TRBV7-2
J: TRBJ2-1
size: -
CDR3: CASSAPGLARGYNEQFF
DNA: TGTGCCAGCAGCGCACCAGGTCTAGCGCGGGGATACAATGAGCAGTTCTTC

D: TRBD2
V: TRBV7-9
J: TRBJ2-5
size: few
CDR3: CASSFSGSIETQYF
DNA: TGTGCCAGCAGCTTTAGCGGGAGTATCGAGACCCAGTACTTC

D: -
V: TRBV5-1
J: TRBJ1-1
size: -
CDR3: CASSLSSLPNTEAFF
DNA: TGCGCCAGCAGCTTGTCATCGCTCCCGAACACTGAAGCTTTCTTT

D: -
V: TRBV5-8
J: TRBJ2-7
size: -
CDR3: CASSLYLGEQYF
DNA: TGTGCCAGCAGCTTGTACCTGGGGGAGCAGTACTTC

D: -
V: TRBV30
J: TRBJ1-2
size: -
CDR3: CAWSVGRQDIVNYGYTF
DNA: TGTGCCTGGAGTGTAGGGCGACAGGATATTGTGAACTATGGCTACACCTTC

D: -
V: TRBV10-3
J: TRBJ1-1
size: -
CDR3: CAIREPLLNTEAFF
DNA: TGTGCCATCAGGGAGCCGTTGTTGAACACTGAAGCTTTCTTT

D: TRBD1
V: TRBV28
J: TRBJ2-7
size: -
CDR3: CASSLGTGIFEQYF
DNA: TGTGCCAGCAGTTTAGGGACAGGGATCTTCGAGCAGTACTTC